This TCR beta chain was obtained from a study of identical twins. This clonotype was seen more than once but under ten times. TCRdb reanalysed the 5' RACE reads using MiXCR and keeps one entry per CDR3 protein. The sample carries about 340,000 distinct CDR3 sequences, approximately 13% recorded once. Healthy Caucasians supplied all donations. Unmatched junction bases numbered 6, after V lost 4 bases and J lost 2 bases. The CDR3 sequence is 16 residues long. The germline V gene encodes CDR1 MRHNA and CDR2 SNTAGT. The same data also went into a second study, on yellow fever vaccine responses in identical twins. That investigation notes: Reportedly, twins' vaccine T cell responses looked partly convergent and partly personalized.

Sequencing was performed on CD8+ T cells sorted from blood. The V call is TRBV6-4, the J call TRBJ2-1; 9 nucleotides agree with TRBD2. The TCR was taken from a woman between 18 and 29 years old in good health. The CDR3 here is CASSAISGSPYNEQFF. DNA for the CDR3: TGTGCCAGCAGTGCGATTAGCGGGAGCCCCTACAATGAGCAGTTCTTC.